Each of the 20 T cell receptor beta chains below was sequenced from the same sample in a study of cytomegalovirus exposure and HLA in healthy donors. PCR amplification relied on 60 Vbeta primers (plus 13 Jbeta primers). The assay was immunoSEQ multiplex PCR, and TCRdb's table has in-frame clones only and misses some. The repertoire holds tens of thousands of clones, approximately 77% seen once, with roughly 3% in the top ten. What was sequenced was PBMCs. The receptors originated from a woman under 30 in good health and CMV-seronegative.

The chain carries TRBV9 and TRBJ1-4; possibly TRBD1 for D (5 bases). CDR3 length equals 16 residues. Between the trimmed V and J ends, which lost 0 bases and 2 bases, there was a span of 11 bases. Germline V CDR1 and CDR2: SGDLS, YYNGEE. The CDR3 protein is CASSVGYGGTNEKLFF. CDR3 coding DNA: TGTGCCAGCAGCGTAGGATATGGGGGGACTAATGAAAAACTGTTTTTT. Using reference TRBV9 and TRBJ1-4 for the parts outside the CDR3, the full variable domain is DSGVTQTPKHLITATGQRVTLRCSPRSGDLSVYWYQQSLDQGLQFLIQYYNGEERAKGNILERFSAQQFPDLHSELNLSSLELGDSALYFCASSVGYGGTNEKLFFGSGTQLSVL.

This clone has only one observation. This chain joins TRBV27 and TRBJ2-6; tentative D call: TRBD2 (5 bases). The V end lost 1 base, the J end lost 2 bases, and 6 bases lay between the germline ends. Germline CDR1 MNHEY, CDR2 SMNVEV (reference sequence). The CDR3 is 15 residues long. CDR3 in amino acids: CASSLLRAGANVLTF. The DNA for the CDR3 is TGTGCCAGCAGTTTATTGCGGGCTGGGGCCAACGTCCTGACTTTC.

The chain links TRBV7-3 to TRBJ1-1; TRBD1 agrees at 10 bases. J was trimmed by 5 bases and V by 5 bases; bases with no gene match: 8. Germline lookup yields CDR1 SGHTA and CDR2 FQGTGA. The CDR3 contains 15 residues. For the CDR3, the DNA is TGTGCCAGCAGCCTGACAGGGGGCGGAGGTACTGAAGCTTTCTTT. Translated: CASSLTGGGGTEAFF.

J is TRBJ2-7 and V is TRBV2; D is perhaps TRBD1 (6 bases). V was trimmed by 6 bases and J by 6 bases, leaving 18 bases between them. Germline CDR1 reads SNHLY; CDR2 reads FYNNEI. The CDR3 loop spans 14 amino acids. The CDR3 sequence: CASRETGPRLEQYF. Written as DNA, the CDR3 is TGTGCCAGCAGGGAAACAGGGCCCCGGCTCGAGCAGTACTTC.

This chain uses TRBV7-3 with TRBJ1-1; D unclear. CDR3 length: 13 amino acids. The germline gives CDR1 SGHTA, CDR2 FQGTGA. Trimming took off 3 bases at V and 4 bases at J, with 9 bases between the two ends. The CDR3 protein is CASSFSTATEAFF. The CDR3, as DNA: TGTGCCAGCAGCTTTAGTACAGCCACTGAAGCTTTCTTT.

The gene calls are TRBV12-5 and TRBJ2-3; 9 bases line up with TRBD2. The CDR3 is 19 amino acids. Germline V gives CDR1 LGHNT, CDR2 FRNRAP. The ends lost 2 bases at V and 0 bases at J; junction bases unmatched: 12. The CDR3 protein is CASGLWLAGYPVSTDTQYF. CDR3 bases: TGTGCTAGTGGTTTGTGGCTAGCGGGATACCCTGTGAGCACAGATACGCAGTATTTT.

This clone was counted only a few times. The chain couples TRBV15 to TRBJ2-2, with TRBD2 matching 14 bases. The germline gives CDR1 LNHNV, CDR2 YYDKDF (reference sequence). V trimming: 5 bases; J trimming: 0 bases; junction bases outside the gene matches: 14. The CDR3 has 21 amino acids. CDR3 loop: CATSGLLGLAGVTANTGELFF. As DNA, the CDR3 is TGTGCCACCAGCGGTCTCCTGGGACTAGCGGGAGTTACCGCGAACACCGGGGAGCTGTTTTTT.

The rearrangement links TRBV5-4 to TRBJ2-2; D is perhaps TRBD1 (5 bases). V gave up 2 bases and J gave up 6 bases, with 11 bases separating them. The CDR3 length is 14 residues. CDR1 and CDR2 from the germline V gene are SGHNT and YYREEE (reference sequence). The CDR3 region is CASSFGVGAGELFF. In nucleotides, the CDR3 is TGTGCCAGCAGCTTTGGGGTAGGGGCCGGGGAGCTGTTTTTT.

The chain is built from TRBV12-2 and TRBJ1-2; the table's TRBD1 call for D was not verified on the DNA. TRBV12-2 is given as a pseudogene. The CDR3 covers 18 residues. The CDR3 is CASRLMPWRQGRARGYTF. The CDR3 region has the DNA TGTGCAAGTCGCCTTATGCCCTGGCGACAGGGGCGCGCGAGAGGCTACACCTTC.

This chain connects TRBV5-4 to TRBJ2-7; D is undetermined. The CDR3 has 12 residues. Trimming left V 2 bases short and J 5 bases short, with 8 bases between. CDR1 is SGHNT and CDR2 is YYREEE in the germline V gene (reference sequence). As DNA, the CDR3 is TGTGCCAGCAGCTTTTCTTTCCACGAGCAGTACTTC. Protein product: CASSFSFHEQYF.

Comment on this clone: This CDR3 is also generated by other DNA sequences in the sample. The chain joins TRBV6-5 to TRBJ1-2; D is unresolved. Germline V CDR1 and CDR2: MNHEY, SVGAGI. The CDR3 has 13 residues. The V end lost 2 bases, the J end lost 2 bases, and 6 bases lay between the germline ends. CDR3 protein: CASSYDRNYGYTF. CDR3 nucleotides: TGTGCCAGCAGTTACGATCGGAACTATGGCTACACCTTC.

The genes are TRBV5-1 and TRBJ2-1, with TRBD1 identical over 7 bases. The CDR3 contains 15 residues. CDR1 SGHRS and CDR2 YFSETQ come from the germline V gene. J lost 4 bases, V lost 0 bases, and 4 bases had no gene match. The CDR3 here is CASSLGQGMYNEQFF. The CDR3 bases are TGCGCCAGCAGCTTGGGACAGGGAATGTACAATGAGCAGTTCTTC.

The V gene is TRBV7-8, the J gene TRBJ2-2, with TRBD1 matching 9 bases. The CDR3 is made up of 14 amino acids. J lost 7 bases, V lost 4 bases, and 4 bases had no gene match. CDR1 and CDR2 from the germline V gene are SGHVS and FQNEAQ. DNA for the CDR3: TGTGCCAGCAGCTCGGGACAGGGTGTCGGGGAGCTGTTTTTT. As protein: CASSSGQGVGELFF.

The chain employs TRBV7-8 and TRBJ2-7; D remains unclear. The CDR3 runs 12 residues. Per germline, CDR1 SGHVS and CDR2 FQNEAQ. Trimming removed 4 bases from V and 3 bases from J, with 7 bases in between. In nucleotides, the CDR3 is TGTGCCAGCAGCTCCAGTTTCTACGAGCAGTACTTC. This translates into CASSSSFYEQYF. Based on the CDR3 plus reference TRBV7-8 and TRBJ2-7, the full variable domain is GAGVSQSPRYKVAKRGQDVALRCDPISGHVSLFWYQQALGQGPEFLTYFQNEAQLDKSGLPSDRFFAERPEGSVSTLKIQRTQQEDSAVYLCASSSSFYEQYFGPGTRLTVT.

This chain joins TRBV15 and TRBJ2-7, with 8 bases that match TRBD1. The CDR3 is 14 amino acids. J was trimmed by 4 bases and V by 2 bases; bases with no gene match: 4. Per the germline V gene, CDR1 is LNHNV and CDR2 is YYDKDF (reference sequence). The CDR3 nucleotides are TGTGCCACCAGCAGAACGGACAGGGAATACGAGCAGTACTTC. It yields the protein CATSRTDREYEQYF.

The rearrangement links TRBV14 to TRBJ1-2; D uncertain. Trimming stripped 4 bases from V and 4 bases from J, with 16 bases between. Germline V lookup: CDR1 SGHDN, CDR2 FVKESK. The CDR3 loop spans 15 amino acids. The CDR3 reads CASSPGASHPYGYTF. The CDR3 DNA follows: TGTGCCAGCAGCCCAGGCGCGTCTCACCCCTATGGCTACACCTTC.

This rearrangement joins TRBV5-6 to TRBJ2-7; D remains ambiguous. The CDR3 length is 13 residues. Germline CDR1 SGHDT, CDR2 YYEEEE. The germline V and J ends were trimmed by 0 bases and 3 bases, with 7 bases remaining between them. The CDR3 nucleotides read TGTGCCAGCAGCTTGGCCGGAGTCTACGAGCAGTACTTC. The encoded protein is CASSLAGVYEQYF.

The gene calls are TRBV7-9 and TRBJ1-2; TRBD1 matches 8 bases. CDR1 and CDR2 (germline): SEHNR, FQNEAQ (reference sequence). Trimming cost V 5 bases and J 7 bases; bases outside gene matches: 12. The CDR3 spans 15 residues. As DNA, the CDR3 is TGTGCCAGCAGCCCCGGCGGCTTGGGACAGGTTGGCTACACCTTC. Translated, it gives CASSPGGLGQVGYTF.

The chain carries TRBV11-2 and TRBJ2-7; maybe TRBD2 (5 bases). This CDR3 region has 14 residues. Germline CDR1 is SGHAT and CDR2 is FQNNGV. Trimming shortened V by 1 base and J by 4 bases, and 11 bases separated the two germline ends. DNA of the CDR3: TGTGCCAGCAGCTTAGGGCCCTGGGAGTACGAGCAGTACTTC. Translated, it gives CASSLGPWEYEQYF.

CDR3 protein: CASSSPGTSSYNEQFF. Written as DNA, the CDR3 is TGTGCCAGCAGCTCCCCCGGGACTAGCTCCTACAATGAGCAGTTCTTC. This sequence joins TRBV28 and TRBJ2-1; 8 bases map to TRBD2. Unmatched junction bases numbered 7, after V lost 6 bases and J lost 0 bases. Germline loops: CDR1 MDHEN, CDR2 SYDVKM. CDR3 size: 16 residues.